The 21 T cell receptor beta chains reported below all come from one sample, sequenced in a study of memory CD4+ T cells and cytomegalovirus serostatus. The sort gate was single viable CD3+CD4+CD8-CD45RO+ cells for memory CD4+ T cells. The protocol was immunoSEQ multiplex PCR, while the TCRdb copy is restricted to in-frame clones and leaves out a portion. This sample has 50,000 to 75,000 clones; 80% to 85% occur once, and the top ten carry over 0.7%. Sequenced input: memory CD4+ T cells from blood. The source of these receptors is an adult in good health and CMV-seronegative.

The chain combines TRBV27 with TRBJ2-3; no clear D gene. CDR1 and CDR2 from the germline V gene are MNHEY and SMNVEV (reference sequence). CDR3 length equals 13 residues. V lost 5 bases, J lost 8 bases, and 14 bases lay in between. CDR3 region: CASSLEHFGTQYF. CDR3 sequence (DNA): TGTGCCAGCAGTCTAGAACACTTCGGTACGCAGTATTTT.

The chain uses TRBV7-6 and TRBJ2-2; D is uncertain. V was trimmed by 3 bases and J by 2 bases, leaving 4 bases between them. CDR1 is SGHVS and CDR2 is FNYEAQ in the germline V gene. The CDR3 length is 13 residues. The CDR3: CASSFENTGELFF. CDR3 nucleotides: TGTGCCAGCAGCTTTGAAAACACCGGGGAGCTGTTTTTT.

The chain couples TRBV14 to TRBJ1-2; no definite D call. The CDR3 loop spans 13 amino acids. The V end was cut by 4 bases, the J end by 7 bases, with 13 bases between. In germline, CDR1 is SGHDN, CDR2 FVKESK. CDR3 sequence (DNA): TGTGCCAGCAGCCTAGTAAGGGCGAGTGGCTACACCTTC. It encodes CASSLVRASGYTF.

V usage is TRBV7-9 and J usage is TRBJ1-5, with TRBD1 as a possible D gene (5 bases). V lost 1 base to trimming and J lost 5 bases, with 9 bases between them. Germline CDR1 and CDR2: SEHNR and FQNEAQ (reference sequence). The CDR3 is made up of 14 amino acids. CDR3 nucleotides: TGTGCCAGCAGCTTAGGGGGCGTGGATCAGCCCCAGCATTTT. Its protein is CASSLGGVDQPQHF.

As DNA, the CDR3 is TGTGCCCTAGGGGGCTACGAGCAGTACTTC. The encoded protein is CALGGYEQYF. The chain recombines TRBV30 with TRBJ2-7; tentative D call: TRBD1 (6 bases). V was clipped by 8 bases and J by 3 bases, with 8 bases between them. The germline V gene has CDR1 GTSNPN and CDR2 SVGIG (reference sequence). The CDR3 sequence is 10 residues long.

The V call is TRBV21-1, the J call TRBJ2-3; the D call in the table, TRBD1, was not verified against the DNA. TRBV21-1 is an annotated pseudogene. This CDR3 has 16 residues. For the CDR3, the DNA is TGTGCCAGCAGCAAATTAACACCCCTTACCACAGATACGCAGTATTTT. Protein sequence: CASSKLTPLTTDTQYF.

The V gene is TRBV4-1, the J gene TRBJ1-2; 7 nucleotides match TRBD1. From germline, CDR1 is MGHRA and CDR2 YSYEKL. The CDR3 extends over 17 amino acids. The junction had 10 bases not matched to a gene; V was cut back by 0 bases and J by 3 bases. The CDR3 DNA is TGCGCCAGCAGCCAAGATGGTGCGGACAGGCCCTACTATGGCTACACCTTC. Translated, it gives CASSQDGADRPYYGYTF.

V usage is TRBV6-6 and J usage is TRBJ1-5, with D hard to call. There are 16 residues in the CDR3. Germline V gene data show CDR1 as MNHNY and CDR2 as SVGAGI (reference sequence). Trimming took off 2 bases at V and 4 bases at J, with 15 bases between the two ends. The CDR3 DNA reads as TGTGCCAGCAGTTACGAGGTAACAATCCTAAATCAGCCCCAGCATTTT. Encoded protein: CASSYEVTILNQPQHF.

CDR3 DNA: TGCAGTGCCGATGTGCGGGATGAGCAGTTCTTC. It specifies CSADVRDEQFF. The chain joins TRBV20-1 to TRBJ2-1; TRBD2 might be the D (5 bases). CDR1 and CDR2 (germline): DFQATT, SNEGSKA (reference sequence). Trimming took off 6 bases at V and 8 bases at J, with 11 bases between the two ends. This CDR3 has 11 amino acids.

The chain has TRBV7-9 and TRBJ1-6; TRBD1 matches at 7 bases. V trimming: 1 base; J trimming: 7 bases; junction bases outside the gene matches: 4. Germline V gene lookup returns CDR1 SEHNR and CDR2 FQNEAQ (reference sequence). The length of the CDR3 is 15 residues. The DNA of the CDR3 is TGTGCCAGCAGCTTAGGACAGGGTGGCAATTCACCCCTCCACTTT. Translating gives CASSLGQGGNSPLHF.

V is TRBV7-7 and J is TRBJ2-7; D remains unclear. The CDR3 is 13 residues long. Trimming removed 2 bases from V and 7 bases from J, with 12 bases in between. Germline CDR1 reads SSHAT; CDR2 reads FNYEAQ (reference sequence). In nucleotides, the CDR3 is TGTGCCAGCAGCTTAAGTCGGCTGGGGGAGCAGTACTTC. It is translated as CASSLSRLGEQYF.

This chain links TRBV6-6 with TRBJ1-1; TRBD1 might be the D (5 bases). From germline, CDR1 is MNHNY and CDR2 SVGAGI (reference sequence). The CDR3 sequence is 14 residues long. V lost 0 bases and J lost 7, with 12 bases in between. CDR3 coding DNA: TGTGCCAGCAGTTACTCGGGGCCTGCTGGTGAAGCTTTCTTT. It codes for CASSYSGPAGEAFF.

This chain joins TRBV19 and TRBJ1-1; maybe TRBD1 (5 bases). The CDR3 loop spans 19 amino acids. V was trimmed by 0 bases and J by 1 base, leaving 21 bases between them. Germline-derived CDR1 and CDR2 are LNHDA and SQIVND (reference sequence). Here the CDR3 DNA reads TGTGCCAGTAGTATAGAGGGGGGTCTGAGACGCGGGGAGAACACTGAAGCTTTCTTT. Its protein product is CASSIEGGLRRGENTEAFF.

This clone came up once. V is TRBV5-6 and J is TRBJ2-3; D gene unclear. CDR3 size: 13 residues. The V gene's germline CDR1 is SGHDT and CDR2 YYEEEE. V shed 2 bases and J shed 1 base, with 5 bases lying between them. The CDR3 spells CASSFLGTDTQYF. In DNA form, the CDR3 reads TGTGCCAGCAGCTTTCTTGGCACAGATACGCAGTATTTT.

V and J are TRBV5-1 and TRBJ2-2, with TRBD1 matching 10 bases. Germline CDR1 and CDR2: SGHRS and YFSETQ. V trimming: 1 base; J trimming: 6 bases; junction bases outside the gene matches: 6. CDR3 length equals 16 residues. The CDR3 DNA follows: TGCGCCAGCAGCTTGAAAGTCGGACAGGGGGCCGGGGAGCTGTTTTTT. Translation: CASSLKVGQGAGELFF.

This chain connects TRBV15 to TRBJ1-4; D call uncertain. V was trimmed by 1 base and J by 8 bases, leaving 5 bases between them. Germline-derived CDR1 and CDR2 are LNHNV and YYDKDF (reference sequence). This CDR3 is 12 amino acids long. CDR3 coding DNA: TGTGCCACCAGCAGAGTCCAGGAAAAACTGTTTTTT. This codes for CATSRVQEKLFF.

This clone has just a few counts. The J gene is TRBJ2-5, the V gene TRBV21-1. TRBV21-1 is marked as a pseudogene. The length of the CDR3 is 17 residues. The CDR3 DNA reads as TGTGCCAGCAGCAAAGTAAGGGCAATTCCCCTCCCAGAGACCCAGTACTTC. Translated: CASSKVRAIPLPETQYF.

This chain's CDR3 is CASLSPGGNRSPLHF. The CDR3 DNA is TGTGCCAGCCTCAGCCCGGGGGGGAATCGGTCACCCCTCCACTTT. The V and J genes are TRBV28 and TRBJ1-6; tentatively, D is TRBD1 (5 bases). The CDR3 length is 15 residues. Trimming took off 8 bases at V and 10 bases at J, with 21 bases between the two ends. Germline V lookup: CDR1 MDHEN, CDR2 SYDVKM.

V usage is TRBV18 and J usage is TRBJ1-1; weak D call: TRBD1 (6 bases). The germline gives CDR1 KGHSH, CDR2 LQKENI. Trimming cost V 0 bases and J 4 bases, with 15 bases left between them. The CDR3 totals 16 residues. CDR3 region: CASSPPSRGGGTEAFF. Written as DNA, the CDR3 is TGTGCCAGCTCACCACCTAGTAGGGGAGGGGGCACTGAAGCTTTCTTT.

The chain employs TRBV4-1 and TRBJ2-3, with 9 bases lining up with TRBD2. The ends lost 4 bases at V and 5 bases at J; junction bases unmatched: 13. The CDR3 length is 17 residues. Germline V lookup: CDR1 MGHRA, CDR2 YSYEKL. The CDR3 DNA reads as TGCGCCAGCAGCCCTCCTATGGGGCGGGGGGGCCAAGATACGCAGTATTTT. Protein sequence: CASSPPMGRGGQDTQYF.

The chain joins TRBV10-1 to TRBJ2-3, with 8 nucleotides matching TRBD1. This CDR3 is built from 13 residues. Germline lookup yields CDR1 WNHNN and CDR2 SYGVQD (reference sequence). V dropped 6 bases and J dropped 8; count of bases not matched to a gene: 7. Here the CDR3 DNA reads TGCGCCAGCAGCCAAGGACAGGGAGGTACGCAGTATTTT. Protein product: CASSQGQGGTQYF.